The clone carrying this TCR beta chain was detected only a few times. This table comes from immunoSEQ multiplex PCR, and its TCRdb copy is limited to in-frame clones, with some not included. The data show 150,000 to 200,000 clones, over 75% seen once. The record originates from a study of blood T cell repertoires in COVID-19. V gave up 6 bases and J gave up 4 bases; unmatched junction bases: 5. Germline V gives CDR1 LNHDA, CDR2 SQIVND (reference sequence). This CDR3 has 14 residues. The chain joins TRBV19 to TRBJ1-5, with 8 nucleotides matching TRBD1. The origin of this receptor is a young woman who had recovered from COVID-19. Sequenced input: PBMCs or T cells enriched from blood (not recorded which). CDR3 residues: CASRRTGLNQPQHF. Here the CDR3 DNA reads TGTGCCAGTAGGAGGACAGGGCTGAATCAGCCCCAGCATTTT.